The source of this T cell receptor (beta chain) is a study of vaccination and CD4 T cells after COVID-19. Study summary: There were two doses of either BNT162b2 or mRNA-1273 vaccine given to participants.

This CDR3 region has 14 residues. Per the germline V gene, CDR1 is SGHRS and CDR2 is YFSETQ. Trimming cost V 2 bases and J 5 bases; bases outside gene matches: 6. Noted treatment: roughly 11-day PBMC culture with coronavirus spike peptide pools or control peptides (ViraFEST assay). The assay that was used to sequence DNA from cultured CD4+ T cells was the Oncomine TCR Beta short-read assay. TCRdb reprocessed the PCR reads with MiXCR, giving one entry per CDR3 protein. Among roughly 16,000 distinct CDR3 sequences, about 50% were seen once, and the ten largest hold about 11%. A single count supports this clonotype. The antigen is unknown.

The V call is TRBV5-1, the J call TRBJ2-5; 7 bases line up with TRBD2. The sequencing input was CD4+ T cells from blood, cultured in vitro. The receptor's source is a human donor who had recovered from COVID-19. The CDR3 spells CASSFVAGRETQYF. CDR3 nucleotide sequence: TGCGCCAGCAGCTTCGTAGCGGGCAGGGAGACCCAGTACTTC.